The sequence of this T cell receptor (beta chain) was determined in a study of T-cell memory formation after mild COVID-19. Turning to the study itself: Largely donor-specific TCR clusters were found.

The trim removed 0 bases at V and 0 bases at J, leaving 9 bases unmatched. CDR1 SGDLS and CDR2 YYNGEE come from the germline V gene. The CDR3 consists of 18 residues. TCRdb reanalysed the 5' RACE reads using MiXCR and keeps one entry per CDR3 protein. The sample holds some 450,000 distinct CDR3 sequences, roughly 20% seen once. This clonotype showed up just a few times. What it binds is unknown. Regarding the study as a whole: CD4+ contracting clones were found mainly in CM and EM, and CD8+ ones in EMRA.

The receptor comes from an adult woman who had mild COVID-19 (a few samples of this study predate the infection). Cell type and time point are not known. The specimen was PBMCs or a T cell subset sorted from them (not recorded which). The chain uses TRBV9 and TRBJ1-3; 7 nucleotides line up with TRBD1. For the CDR3, the DNA is TGTGCCAGCAGCGTAGAAGGGGGCCATTCCTTCTCTGGAAACACCATATATTTT. As protein: CASSVEGGHSFSGNTIYF.